This is a list of T cell receptor beta chains from one sample in a study of early T cells in non-severe SARS-CoV-2 infection. One entry per CDR3 protein, called by TCRdb with MiXCR from the 5' RACE reads. The top ten hold about 8% of the sample, which has about 110,000 distinct CDR3 sequences, 11% seen once. Sequencing was done on a sample of whole blood. These receptors came from an adult who was a healthcare worker with PCR-confirmed SARS-CoV-2 infection or an uninfected control (not recorded which). CDR3s include the opening cysteine and the closing phenylalanine or tryptophan. D genes are given only for firm matches. Only some rows state a clone size, as once, few, many or a class for expanded clones.

cdr3_length,v_call,clone_size,d_call,j_call,cdr3_nt,cdr3_aa
16,TRBV5-1,.,.,TRBJ2-1,TGCGCCAGCAGCCCCTGTTGTCCGGGCTCCTACAATGAGCAGTTCTTC,CASSPCCPGSYNEQFF
17,TRBV2,few,TRBD2,TRBJ2-5,TGTGCCAGCAGTAACATCTTTAGCGGGAGGGACCAAGAGACCCAGTACTTC,CASSNIFSGRDQETQYF
14,TRBV5-8,.,TRBD2,TRBJ2-7,TGTGCCAGCATCAGCGGGAGCAAGGGCTACGAGCAGTACTTC,CASISGSKGYEQYF
12,TRBV29-1,few,.,TRBJ1-1,TGCAGCGTTGAAGAGCCGGTTTCTGAAGCTTTCTTT,CSVEEPVSEAFF
14,TRBV6-6,many,.,TRBJ2-2,TGTGCCAGCAGTTACGGAGGGGAAACCGGGGAGCTGTTTTTT,CASSYGGETGELFF
15,TRBV29-1,.,.,TRBJ2-7,TGCAGCGTTGAAGGAAACCGGGACGAGTCCTACGAGCAGTACTTC,CSVEGNRDESYEQYF
14,TRBV24-1,many,TRBD2,TRBJ2-3,TGTGCCACCCAGCGGGACCCCAGCACAGATACGCAGTATTTT,CATQRDPSTDTQYF
17,TRBV7-9,.,TRBD2,TRBJ2-3,TGTGCCAGCAGCTCAAAGGGACTAGCGGGAGAATGGGATACGCAGTATTTT,CASSSKGLAGEWDTQYF
20,TRBV5-6,many,TRBD2,TRBJ2-1,TGTGCCAGCAGCTTTTTACCCGGGACTAGCGGGAGCGGGCGCTACAATGAGCAGTTCTTC,CASSFLPGTSGSGRYNEQFF
15,TRBV6-2/TRBV6-3,many,TRBD1,TRBJ2-1,TGTGCCAGCAGTTACAACAGGGGTCCCTACAATGAGCAGTTCTTC,CASSYNRGPYNEQFF
16,TRBV28,.,.,TRBJ2-7,TGTGCCAGCAGTTTATTCCGGAGTGTGGACCTTAGGGAGCAGTACTTC,CASSLFRSVDLREQYF
17,TRBV7-2,many,TRBD1,TRBJ1-5,TGTGCCAGCAGCTTAGAGAGGACAGGGGAACTAAGTCAGCCCCAGCATTTT,CASSLERTGELSQPQHF
14,TRBV30,.,.,TRBJ1-2,TGTGCCTGGAGTTTATTAGGGCAGGCACTAGGCTACACCTTC,CAWSLLGQALGYTF
16,TRBV6-2/TRBV6-3,many,TRBD1,TRBJ1-5,TGTGCCAGCAGTTCCCGACAGGGGGCAAGGGATCAGCCCCAGCATTTT,CASSSRQGARDQPQHF
13,TRBV27,many,TRBD2,TRBJ2-7,TGTGCCAGCAGACCTAGCGGGAGGTACGAGCAGTACTTC,CASRPSGRYEQYF
17,TRBV10-3,.,TRBD2,TRBJ2-7,TGTGCCATCAGTGAGTCTTCCTTTAGCGGGAGTAGGTACGAGCAGTACTTC,CAISESSFSGSRYEQYF
14,TRBV7-9,many,.,TRBJ1-1,TGTGCCAGCAGCTTAAAGGGGGGGAGCGCTGAAGCTTTCTTT,CASSLKGGSAEAFF
10,TRBV20-1,.,.,TRBJ2-5,TGCAGTGCTAATAAAGAGACCCAGTACTTC,CSANKETQYF
14,TRBV20-1,.,TRBD2,TRBJ2-1,TGCAGTGCTAGAGGCGGGGGGGACTACAATGAGCAGTTCTTC,CSARGGGDYNEQFF
12,TRBV20-1,few,.,TRBJ1-4,TGCAGTGTCGGACCGGTTAATGAAAAACTGTTTTTT,CSVGPVNEKLFF
13,TRBV7-9,.,.,TRBJ2-3,TGTGCCAGCAGCTTAGTGGCTTATTCGGCGCAGTATTTT,CASSLVAYSAQYF
13,TRBV3-1,many,.,TRBJ1-2,TGTGCCAGCAGCCAAGCCACGGGTCCCCGCTACACCTTC,CASSQATGPRYTF
16,TRBV13,many,TRBD1,TRBJ2-2,TGTGCCAGCAGCTACATACAGGGGGCGAGCACCGGGGAGCTGTTTTTT,CASSYIQGASTGELFF
12,TRBV5-5,.,.,TRBJ2-7,TGTGCCAGCAGCTTGGATTCGTCCGAGCAGTACTTC,CASSLDSSEQYF
12,TRBV11-2,few,.,TRBJ2-3,TGTGCCAGCAGCCGAAATGGGTATACGCAGTATTTT,CASSRNGYTQYF
14,TRBV6-6,many,.,TRBJ2-2,TGTGCCAGCAGTTACACGGCCAACACCGGGGAGCTGTTTTTT,CASSYTANTGELFF
14,TRBV6-6,many,TRBD1,TRBJ1-5,TGTGCCAGCAGCCGACAGGGAGGTTATCAGCCCCAGCATTTT,CASSRQGGYQPQHF
12,TRBV12-3/TRBV12-4,.,.,TRBJ2-1,TGTGCCAGCAGTATTGACTACAATGAGCAGTTCTTC,CASSIDYNEQFF
17,TRBV5-1,.,.,TRBJ1-5,TGCGCCAGCAGCTTGGGGGAGGCAAAGGATAGCAATCAGCCCCAGCATTTT,CASSLGEAKDSNQPQHF
15,TRBV12-5,few,.,TRBJ1-2,TGTGCTAGTGGCCCTCCGGGGGGGGGCGACTATGGCTACACCTTC,CASGPPGGGDYGYTF
20,TRBV11-2,many,TRBD2,TRBJ2-1,TGTGCCAGCAGCTTAGGAGGGGTAGCGGGGTCGGGAGACTCCTACAATGAGCAGTTCTTC,CASSLGGVAGSGDSYNEQFF
16,TRBV7-9,many,.,TRBJ1-2,TGTGCCAGCAGCTTAGTGCGGGGCCGGCGGGACTATGGCTACACCTTC,CASSLVRGRRDYGYTF
13,TRBV9,few,.,TRBJ2-7,TGTGCCAGCAGCGTAGAACCCTCTAGCGAGCAGTACTTC,CASSVEPSSEQYF
14,TRBV29-1,many,.,TRBJ2-1,TGCAGCGTTGAAAGGGACAACTCCTACAATGAGCAGTTCTTC,CSVERDNSYNEQFF
14,TRBV5-6,few,.,TRBJ2-7,TGTGCCAGCCGAACCCTGGGCGGACCTAACGAGCAGTACTTC,CASRTLGGPNEQYF
14,TRBV2,many,TRBD2,TRBJ2-5,TGTGCCAGCAGCCTAGCGGGAGGTCGGGAGACCCAGTACTTC,CASSLAGGRETQYF
18,TRBV6-6,many,.,TRBJ2-6,TGTGCCAGCAGTTCGTCCTCGACACCTTACTCTGGGGCCAACGTCCTGACTTTC,CASSSSSTPYSGANVLTF
11,TRBV20-1,many,.,TRBJ2-7,TGCAGTGCTACTAGTGGGCACGAGCAGTACTTC,CSATSGHEQYF
13,TRBV20-1,many,.,TRBJ1-1,TGCAGTGCTAGAGGCGACGGTTACACTGAAGCTTTCTTT,CSARGDGYTEAFF
14,TRBV7-9,.,.,TRBJ2-2,TGTGCCAGCAGCTTAGCGGGTTCCTCCGGGGAGCTGTTTTTT,CASSLAGSSGELFF